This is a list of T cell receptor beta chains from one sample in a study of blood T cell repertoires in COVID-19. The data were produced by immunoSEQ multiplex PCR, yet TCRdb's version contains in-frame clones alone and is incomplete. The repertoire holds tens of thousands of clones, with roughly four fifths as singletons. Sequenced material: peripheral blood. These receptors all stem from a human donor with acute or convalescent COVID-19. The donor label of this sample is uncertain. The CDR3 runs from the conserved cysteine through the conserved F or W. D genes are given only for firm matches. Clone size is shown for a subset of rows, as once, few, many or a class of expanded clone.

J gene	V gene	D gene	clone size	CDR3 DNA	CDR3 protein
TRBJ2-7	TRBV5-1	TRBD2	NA	TGCGCCAGCAGCTTGGGGTATGCGGGAGAGGGCGAGCAGTACTTC	CASSLGYAGEGEQYF
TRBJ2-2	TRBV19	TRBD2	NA	TGTGCCGCGTCTCCTATGCCGGGACTAGCTTCCGCCGGGGAGCTGTTTTTT	CAASPMPGLASAGELFF
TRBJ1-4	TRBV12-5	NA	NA	TGTGCTAGTGACGGGGGTTCTGGAAAACTGTTTTTT	CASDGGSGKLFF
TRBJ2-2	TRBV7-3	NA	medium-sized	TGTGCCAGCAGCCCCACCCTTAGCGGCCCCGGGGAGCTGTTTTTT	CASSPTLSGPGELFF
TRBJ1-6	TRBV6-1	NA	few	TGTGCCAGCAGTGCCGACTGGACAGCCAATAATTCACCCCTCCACTTT	CASSADWTANNSPLHF
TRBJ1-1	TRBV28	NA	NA	TGTGCCAGCATCACCTCCCCCCGGCGGAGGATCTACACTGAAGCTTTCTTT	CASITSPRRRIYTEAFF
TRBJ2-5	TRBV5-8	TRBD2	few	TGTGCCAGCAGCTTTGAGCGGGGGGGGACAGAGACCCAGTACTTC	CASSFERGGTETQYF
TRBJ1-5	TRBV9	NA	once	TGTGCCAGCAGCTTGGAAGGGAGTCAGCCCCAGCATTTT	CASSLEGSQPQHF
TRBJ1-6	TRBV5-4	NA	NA	TGTGCCAGCAGGCGGGATAATTCACCCCTCCACTTT	CASRRDNSPLHF
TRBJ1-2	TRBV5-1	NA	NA	TGCGCCAGCAGCGAAACAGGGATCCGGTCCGGGTTGGGCTACACCTTC	CASSETGIRSGLGYTF
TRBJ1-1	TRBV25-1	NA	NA	TGTGCCAGCAAAGGAGGGGCGTTGAACACTGAAGCTTTCTTT	CASKGGALNTEAFF
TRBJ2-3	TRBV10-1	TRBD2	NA	TGCGCCAGCGGGACTAGCGGCCAAGATACGCAGTATTTT	CASGTSGQDTQYF
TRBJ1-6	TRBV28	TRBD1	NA	TGTGCCAGCAGTTCACCGGGGACAGGGTTGAATTCACCCCTCCACTTT	CASSSPGTGLNSPLHF
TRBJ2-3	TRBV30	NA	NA	TGTGCCTGGAGTGTACCAGGGCCAGGAGATACGCAGTATTTT	CAWSVPGPGDTQYF
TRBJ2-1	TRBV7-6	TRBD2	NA	TGTGCCAGCAGCCCTAGCGGGGGGGCCTACAATGAGCAGTTCTTC	CASSPSGGAYNEQFF
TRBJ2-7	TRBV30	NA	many	TGTGCTTACAATACAGGAACCCCCCGGGAGCAGTACTTC	CAYNTGTPREQYF
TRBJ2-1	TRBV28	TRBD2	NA	TGTGCCAGCAGTGTACTAGCGGGCCCCCGTCGGTTCTTC	CASSVLAGPRRFF
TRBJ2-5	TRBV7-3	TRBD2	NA	TGTGCCAGCAGCTTGACTAGCGGGACGCAAGAGACCCAGTACTTC	CASSLTSGTQETQYF
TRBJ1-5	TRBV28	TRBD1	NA	TGTGCCAGCACCGACCTCCAGGGGGTAACTCAGCCCCAGCATTTT	CASTDLQGVTQPQHF
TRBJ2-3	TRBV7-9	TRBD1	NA	TGTGCCAGCAGCAATGACAGGGCTGGCACAGATACGCAGTATTTT	CASSNDRAGTDTQYF
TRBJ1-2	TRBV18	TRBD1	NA	TGTGCCAGCTCTCGCTCCGGGACAGGGGATGGCTACACCTTC	CASSRSGTGDGYTF
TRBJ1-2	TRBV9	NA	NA	TGTGCCAGCAGCGTAGCGAGTACTAACTATGGCTACACCTTC	CASSVASTNYGYTF
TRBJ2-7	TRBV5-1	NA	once	TGCGCCAGCAGCTCGGACAGTACCCTCTACGAGCAGTACTTC	CASSSDSTLYEQYF
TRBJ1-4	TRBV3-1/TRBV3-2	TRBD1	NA	TGTGCCAGCAGCCACCCGCCCCTAACAGGGGGTAGAAATGAAAAACTGTTTTTT	CASSHPPLTGGRNEKLFF
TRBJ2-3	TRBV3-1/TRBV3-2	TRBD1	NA	TGTGCCAGCAGCCCCCGACAGGGACCCACAGATACGCAGTATTTT	CASSPRQGPTDTQYF
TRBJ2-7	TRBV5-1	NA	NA	TGCGCCAGCAGCGCGACAGTCTCCTACGAGCAGTACTTC	CASSATVSYEQYF
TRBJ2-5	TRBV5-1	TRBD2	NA	TGCGCCAGCAGCTTGGGAGCTAGCGGGAGCGCCCAAGAGACCCAGTACTTC	CASSLGASGSAQETQYF
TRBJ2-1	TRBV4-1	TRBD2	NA	TGCGCCAGCAGCCGAAGCCCGACTAGCGGGGGGCAGGGTGAGCAGTTCTTC	CASSRSPTSGGQGEQFF
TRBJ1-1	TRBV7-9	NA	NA	TGTGCCAGCAGCCCACAGACAACCTTAGACACTGAAGCTTTCTTT	CASSPQTTLDTEAFF
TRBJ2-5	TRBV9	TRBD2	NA	TGTGCCAGCACCAGACTAGCGGGCCTCCAAGAGACCCAGTACTTC	CASTRLAGLQETQYF
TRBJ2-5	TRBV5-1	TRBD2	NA	TGCGCCAGCAGCTCCAGCGGGAGGGCCCAAGAGACCCAGTACTTC	CASSSSGRAQETQYF
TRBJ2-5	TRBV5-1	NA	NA	TGCGCCAGCAGTCGTCTTGGAGGGCCCCAAGAGACCCAGTACTTC	CASSRLGGPQETQYF
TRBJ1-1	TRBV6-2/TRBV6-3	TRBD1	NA	TGTGCCAGCAGTTACCGGACAGGGCATAGGACTGAAGCTTTCTTT	CASSYRTGHRTEAFF
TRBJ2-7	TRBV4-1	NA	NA	TGCGCCAGCAGCCAAGTAGACTACCAGGACGAGCAGTACTTC	CASSQVDYQDEQYF
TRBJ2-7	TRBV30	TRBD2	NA	TGTGCCTGGAGTCGCCTAGCGGGGGGGCCCTACGAGCAGTACTTC	CAWSRLAGGPYEQYF
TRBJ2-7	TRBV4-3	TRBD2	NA	TGCGCCAGCAGCCAAGACAGGGGGACTAGCATCTACGAGCAGTACTTC	CASSQDRGTSIYEQYF
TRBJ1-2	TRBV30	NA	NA	TGTGCCTGGAGAGAAGCATATGGGGGCGGCTACACCTTC	CAWREAYGGGYTF
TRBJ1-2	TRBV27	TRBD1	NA	TGTGCCAGCAGGATGGGACAGGGCGACTATGGCTACACCTTC	CASRMGQGDYGYTF
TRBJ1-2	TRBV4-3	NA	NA	TGCGCCAGCAGCCAAGATTCCCGCTATGGCTACACCTTC	CASSQDSRYGYTF
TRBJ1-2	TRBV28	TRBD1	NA	TGTGCCAGCAGCCTATGGGGACAGGGGGTTAATGGCTACACCTTC	CASSLWGQGVNGYTF
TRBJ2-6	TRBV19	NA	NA	TGTGCCAGTAGTACCCTCCGGGGCTCTGGGGCCAACGTCCTGACTTTC	CASSTLRGSGANVLTF
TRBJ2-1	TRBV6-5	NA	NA	TGTGCCAGCAGTTACCCCACCGGAGGGGATGAGCAGTTCTTC	CASSYPTGGDEQFF
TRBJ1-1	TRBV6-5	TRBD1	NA	TGTGCCAGCAGTTACGGGACAGGGGTGTTCACTGAAGCTTTCTTT	CASSYGTGVFTEAFF
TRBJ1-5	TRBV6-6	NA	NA	TGTGCCAGCAGTGACAAGGCATCCTATCAGCCCCAGCATTTT	CASSDKASYQPQHF
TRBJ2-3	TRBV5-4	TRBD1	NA	TGTGCCAGCAGCTTCCCGGGACAGGGGATAGTGGATACGCAGTATTTT	CASSFPGQGIVDTQYF
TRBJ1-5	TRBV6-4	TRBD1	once	TGTGCCAGCAGCGGCGACAGGGGTCAGCCCCAGCATTTT	CASSGDRGQPQHF
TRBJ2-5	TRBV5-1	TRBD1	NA	TGCGCCAGCAGCTTGGCCGGGACAGGGCTCCAAGAGACCCAGTACTTC	CASSLAGTGLQETQYF
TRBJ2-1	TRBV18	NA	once	TGTGCCAGCTCAGCCGGGACTCTTAACAATGAGCAGTTCTTC	CASSAGTLNNEQFF
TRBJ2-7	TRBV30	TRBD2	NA	TGTGCCTGGCTCCCCGGACTAGCGGGGGGGCCCTACGAGCAGTACTTC	CAWLPGLAGGPYEQYF
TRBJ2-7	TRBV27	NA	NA	TGTGCCAGCAGTTCGGCTTCCTTTAGTGGAGCCCCCCACGAGCAGTACTTC	CASSSASFSGAPHEQYF
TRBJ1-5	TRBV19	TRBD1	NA	TGTGCCAGTAGTACGGGACAGGGATATCAGCCCCAGCATTTT	CASSTGQGYQPQHF
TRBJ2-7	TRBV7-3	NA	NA	TGTGCCAGCAGCCTGTCCGGGAGTTACGAGCAGTACTTC	CASSLSGSYEQYF